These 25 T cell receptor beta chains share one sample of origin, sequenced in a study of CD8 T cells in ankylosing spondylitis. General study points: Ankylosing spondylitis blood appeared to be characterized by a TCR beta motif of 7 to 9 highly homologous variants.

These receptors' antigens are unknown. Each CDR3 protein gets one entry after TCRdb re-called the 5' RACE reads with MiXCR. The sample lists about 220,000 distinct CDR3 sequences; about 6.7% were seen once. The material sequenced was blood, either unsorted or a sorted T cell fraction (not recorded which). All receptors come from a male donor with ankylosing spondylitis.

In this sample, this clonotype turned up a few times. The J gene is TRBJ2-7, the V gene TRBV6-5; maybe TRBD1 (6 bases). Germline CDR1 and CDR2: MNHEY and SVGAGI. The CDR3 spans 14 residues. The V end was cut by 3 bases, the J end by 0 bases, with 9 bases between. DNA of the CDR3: TGTGCCAGCAGTTATTCGGGACACTCCTACGAGCAGTACTTC. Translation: CASSYSGHSYEQYF.

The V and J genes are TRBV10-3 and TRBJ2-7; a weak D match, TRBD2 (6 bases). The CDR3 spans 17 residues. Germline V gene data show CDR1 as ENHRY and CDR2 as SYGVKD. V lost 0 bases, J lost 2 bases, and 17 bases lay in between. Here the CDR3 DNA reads TGTGCCATCAGTGAGTCGACGAAAAGCGGGCGAGCCTACGAGCAGTACTTC. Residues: CAISESTKSGRAYEQYF.

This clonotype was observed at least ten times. Here the CDR3 reads CASSQFDGMNTEAFF. The CDR3 nucleotides read TGTGCCAGCAGCCAATTCGACGGCATGAACACTGAAGCTTTCTTT. The chain carries TRBV3-1 and TRBJ1-1; the D is unclear. Trimming removed 2 bases from V and 0 bases from J, with 10 bases in between. The CDR3 is 15 amino acids. Germline CDR1 is LGHDT and CDR2 is YNNKEL (reference sequence).

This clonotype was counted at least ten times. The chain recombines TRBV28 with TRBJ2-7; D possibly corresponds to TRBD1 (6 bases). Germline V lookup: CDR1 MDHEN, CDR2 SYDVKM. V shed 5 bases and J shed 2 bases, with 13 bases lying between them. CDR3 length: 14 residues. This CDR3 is CASSPGTNTYEQYF. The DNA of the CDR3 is TGTGCCAGCAGTCCCGGGACAAATACCTACGAGCAGTACTTC.

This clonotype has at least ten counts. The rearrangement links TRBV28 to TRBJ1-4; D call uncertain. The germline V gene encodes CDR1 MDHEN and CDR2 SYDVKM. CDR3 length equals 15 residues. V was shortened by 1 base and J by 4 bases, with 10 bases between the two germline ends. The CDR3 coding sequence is TGTGCCAGCAGTTTATCGACGGCTCTTAATGAAAAACTGTTTTTT. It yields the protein CASSLSTALNEKLFF.

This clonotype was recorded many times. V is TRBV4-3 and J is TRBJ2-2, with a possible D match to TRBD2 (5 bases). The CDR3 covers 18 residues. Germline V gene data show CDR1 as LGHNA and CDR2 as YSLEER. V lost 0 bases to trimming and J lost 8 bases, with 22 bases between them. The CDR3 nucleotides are TGCGCCAGCAGCCAAGATCCAGTCCGCTGGGGAGAAGGGGGGGAGCTGTTTTTT. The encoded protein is CASSQDPVRWGEGGELFF.

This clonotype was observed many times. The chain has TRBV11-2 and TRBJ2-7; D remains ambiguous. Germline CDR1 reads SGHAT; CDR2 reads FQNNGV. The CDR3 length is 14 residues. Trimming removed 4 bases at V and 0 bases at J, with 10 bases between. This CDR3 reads CASSSPLVSYEQYF. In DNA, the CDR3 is TGTGCCAGCAGCTCGCCCCTAGTCTCCTACGAGCAGTACTTC.

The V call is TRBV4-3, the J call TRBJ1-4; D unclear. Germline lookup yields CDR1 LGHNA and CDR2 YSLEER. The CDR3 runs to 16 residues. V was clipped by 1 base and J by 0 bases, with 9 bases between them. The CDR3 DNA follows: TGCGCCAGCAGCCAAGGGGCAGCTACAACTAATGAAAAACTGTTTTTT. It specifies CASSQGAATTNEKLFF.

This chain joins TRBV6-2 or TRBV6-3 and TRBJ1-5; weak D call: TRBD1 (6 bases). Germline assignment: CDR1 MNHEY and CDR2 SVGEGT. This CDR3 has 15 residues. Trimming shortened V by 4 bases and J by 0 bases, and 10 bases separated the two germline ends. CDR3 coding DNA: TGTGCCAGCAGTTCGAGGGGGTTTAGCAATCAGCCCCAGCATTTT. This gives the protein CASSSRGFSNQPQHF.

The CDR3 sequence: CASSFNYITEAFF. CDR3 DNA: TGTGCCAGCAGCTTCAACTATATCACTGAAGCTTTCTTT. The chain links TRBV7-6 to TRBJ1-1, with D unclear. V was pared by 3 bases and J by 4 bases, with 9 bases between. CDR3 length equals 13 residues. The germline V gene encodes CDR1 SGHVS and CDR2 FNYEAQ.

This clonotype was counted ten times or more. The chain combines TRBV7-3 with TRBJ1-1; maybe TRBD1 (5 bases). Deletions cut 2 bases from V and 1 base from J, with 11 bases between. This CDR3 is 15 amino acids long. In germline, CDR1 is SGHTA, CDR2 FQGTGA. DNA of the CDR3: TGTGCCAGCAGCTTACAGGGAGCACCGAACACTGAAGCTTTCTTT. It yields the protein CASSLQGAPNTEAFF.

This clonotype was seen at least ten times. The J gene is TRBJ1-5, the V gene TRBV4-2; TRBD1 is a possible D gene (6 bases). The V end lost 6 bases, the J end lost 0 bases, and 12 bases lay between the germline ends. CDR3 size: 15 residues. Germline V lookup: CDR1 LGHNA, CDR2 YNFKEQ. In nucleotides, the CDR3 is TGTGCCAGCAGGAGACAGGTGAATAGCAATCAGCCCCAGCATTTT. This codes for CASRRQVNSNQPQHF.

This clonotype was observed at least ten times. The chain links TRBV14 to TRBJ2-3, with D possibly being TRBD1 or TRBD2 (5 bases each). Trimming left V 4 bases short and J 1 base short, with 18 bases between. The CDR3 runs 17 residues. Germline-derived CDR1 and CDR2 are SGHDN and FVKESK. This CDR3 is CASSPIPGTPGTDTQYF. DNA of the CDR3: TGTGCCAGCAGCCCAATCCCGGGGACGCCGGGCACAGATACGCAGTATTTT.

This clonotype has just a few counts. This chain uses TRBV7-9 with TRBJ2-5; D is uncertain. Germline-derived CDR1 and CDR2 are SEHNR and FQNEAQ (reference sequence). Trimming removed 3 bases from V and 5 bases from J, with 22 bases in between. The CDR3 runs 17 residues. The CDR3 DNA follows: TGTGCCAGCAGCTTGCCGGGCCGGCGGTCTCTCGGCGAGACCCAGTACTTC. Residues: CASSLPGRRSLGETQYF.

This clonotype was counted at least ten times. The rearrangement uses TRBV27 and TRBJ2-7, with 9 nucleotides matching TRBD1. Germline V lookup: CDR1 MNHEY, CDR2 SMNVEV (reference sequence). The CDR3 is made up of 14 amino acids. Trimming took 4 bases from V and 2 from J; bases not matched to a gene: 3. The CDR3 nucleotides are TGTGCCAGCAGTTACTACAGGGGGCCCTACGAGCAGTACTTC. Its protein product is CASSYYRGPYEQYF.

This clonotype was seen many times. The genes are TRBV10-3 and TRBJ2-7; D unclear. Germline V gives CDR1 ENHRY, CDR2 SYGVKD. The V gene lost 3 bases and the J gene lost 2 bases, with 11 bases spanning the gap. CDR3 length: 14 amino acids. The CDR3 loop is CAISDPLAAYEQYF. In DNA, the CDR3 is TGTGCCATCAGTGACCCCTTGGCCGCCTACGAGCAGTACTTC.

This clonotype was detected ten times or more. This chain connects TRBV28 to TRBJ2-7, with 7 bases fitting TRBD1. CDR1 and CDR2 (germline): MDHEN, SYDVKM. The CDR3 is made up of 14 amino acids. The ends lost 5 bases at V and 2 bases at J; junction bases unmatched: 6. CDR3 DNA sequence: TGTGCCAGCAGTCCCGGACAGGTCCCCTACGAGCAGTACTTC. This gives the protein CASSPGQVPYEQYF.

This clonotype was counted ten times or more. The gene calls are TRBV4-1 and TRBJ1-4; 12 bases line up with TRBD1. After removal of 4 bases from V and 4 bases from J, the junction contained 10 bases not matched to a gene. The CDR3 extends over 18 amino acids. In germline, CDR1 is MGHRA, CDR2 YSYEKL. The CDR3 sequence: CASSRSGTGGNLNEKLFF. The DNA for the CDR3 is TGCGCCAGCAGCCGTTCCGGGACAGGGGGCAATCTTAATGAAAAACTGTTTTTT.

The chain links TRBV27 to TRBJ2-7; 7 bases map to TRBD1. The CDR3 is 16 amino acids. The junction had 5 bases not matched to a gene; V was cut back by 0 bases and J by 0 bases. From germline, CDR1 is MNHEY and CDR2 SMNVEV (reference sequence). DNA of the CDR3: TGTGCCAGCAGTTTATCTCCGGGACAGTTCTCCTACGAGCAGTACTTC. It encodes CASSLSPGQFSYEQYF.

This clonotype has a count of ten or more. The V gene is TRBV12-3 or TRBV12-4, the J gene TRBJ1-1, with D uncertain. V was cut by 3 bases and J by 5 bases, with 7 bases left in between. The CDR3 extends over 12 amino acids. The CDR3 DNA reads TGTGCCAGCAGTTTCGTTCGTACTGAAGCTTTCTTT. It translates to CASSFVRTEAFF.

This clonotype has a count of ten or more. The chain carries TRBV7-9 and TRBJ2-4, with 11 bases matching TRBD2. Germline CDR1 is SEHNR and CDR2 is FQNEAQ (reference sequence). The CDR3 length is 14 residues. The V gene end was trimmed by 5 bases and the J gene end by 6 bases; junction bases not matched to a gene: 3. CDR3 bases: TGTGCCAGCAGCGCACTAGCGGGAGTAAACATTCAGTACTTC. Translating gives CASSALAGVNIQYF.

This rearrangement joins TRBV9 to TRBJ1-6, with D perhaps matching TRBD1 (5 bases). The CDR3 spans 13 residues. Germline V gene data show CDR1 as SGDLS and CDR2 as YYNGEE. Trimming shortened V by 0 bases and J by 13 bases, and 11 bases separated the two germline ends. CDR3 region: CASSVATRGPLHF. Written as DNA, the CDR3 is TGTGCCAGCAGCGTAGCTACCCGGGGCCCCCTCCACTTT.

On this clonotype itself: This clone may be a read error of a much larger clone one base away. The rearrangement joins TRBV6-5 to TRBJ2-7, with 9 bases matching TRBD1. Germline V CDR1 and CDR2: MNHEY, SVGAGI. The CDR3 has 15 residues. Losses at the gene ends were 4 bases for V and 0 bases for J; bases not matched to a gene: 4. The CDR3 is CASSFDRGYSYEQYF. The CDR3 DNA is TGTGCCAGCAGTTTTGACAGGGGGTACTCCTACGAGCAGTACTTC.

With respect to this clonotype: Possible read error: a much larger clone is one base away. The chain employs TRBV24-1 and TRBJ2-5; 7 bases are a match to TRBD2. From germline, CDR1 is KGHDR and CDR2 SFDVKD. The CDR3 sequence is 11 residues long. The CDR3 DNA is TGTGCCACCAGGGCGGGAGAGGCCCAGTACTTC. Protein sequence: CATRAGEAQYF.

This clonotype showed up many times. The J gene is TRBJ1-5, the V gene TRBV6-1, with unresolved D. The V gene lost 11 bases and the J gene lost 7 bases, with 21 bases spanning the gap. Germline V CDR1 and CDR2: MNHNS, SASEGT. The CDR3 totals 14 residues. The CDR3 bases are TGTGCCGCAAACCGTGGCCCAGATTCCCAGCCCCAGCATTTT. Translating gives CAANRGPDSQPQHF.